This T cell receptor (beta chain) was captured in a study of human thymus T cells. The CDR3 runs 15 residues. Trimming took 3 bases from V and 5 from J, leaving 16 bases between them. The germline V gene encodes CDR1 MNHNS and CDR2 SASEGT. Among the donors, all were healthy Finnish infants having corrective surgery for congenital heart defects. An approximately 0.5-1 mL peripheral blood aliquot was taken intraoperatively from four of eight donors. TCRdb's table, derived via immunoSEQ multiplex PCR, lists solely in-frame clones and lacks some. Here the sample spans just over 45,000 clones, around 95% being singletons.

The genes are TRBV6-1 and TRBJ2-5, with D perhaps assigned TRBD1 or TRBD2 (5 bases each). Sequencing input: blood. The sequence was collected from a girl under two years old with a congenital heart defect but otherwise immunologically healthy. CDR3: CASSDLGEGWETQYF. The CDR3 DNA sequence: TGTGCCAGCAGTGACCTCGGAGAGGGGTGGGAGACCCAGTACTTC.